This entry concerns a single T cell receptor beta chain. Its antigen remains unknown. The data were taken from a study of T cell responses to AZD1222 COVID-19 vaccine. Across the whole study: Analyses pooled second doses at about 4 or about 12 weeks.

Study-wide results and limits: The reported proportion of spike-specific TCRs targeting unmutated variant regions was nearly half.

Method: immunoSEQ multiplex PCR; TCRdb's copy keeps in-frame clones and lacks some. The data hold some 120,000 clones, with approximately 88% observed a single time. The CDR3 covers 16 residues. Germline V gives CDR1 SGHDN, CDR2 FVKESK. The junction had 5 bases not matched to a gene; V was cut back by 4 bases and J by 0 bases. This chain links TRBV14 with TRBJ2-1, with 8 nucleotides matching TRBD2. Specimen: peripheral blood, collected on day 0 of AZD1222 vaccination. The source of this sequence is an adult in good health. CDR3 DNA: TGTGCCAGCAGCCCCCTCAGCGGGGGCTCCTACAATGAGCAGTTCTTC. It encodes CASSPLSGGSYNEQFF.